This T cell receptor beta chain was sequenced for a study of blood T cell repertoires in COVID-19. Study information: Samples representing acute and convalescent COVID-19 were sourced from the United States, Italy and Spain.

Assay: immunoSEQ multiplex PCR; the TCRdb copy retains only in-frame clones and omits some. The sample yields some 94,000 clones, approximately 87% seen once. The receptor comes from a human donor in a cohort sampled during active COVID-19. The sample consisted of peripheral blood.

CDR3 coding DNA: TGTGCCAGCAGTGAGCCGCGGACCGGGACAGCACGCACAGATACGCAGTATTTT. Translating it yields CASSEPRTGTARTDTQYF. This chain uses TRBV6-1 with TRBJ2-3, with 7 bases fitting TRBD1. The length of the CDR3 is 18 residues. Germline-derived CDR1 and CDR2 are MNHNS and SASEGT. Trimming at V came to 3 bases and at J to 1 base, leaving 13 bases not matched to a gene.